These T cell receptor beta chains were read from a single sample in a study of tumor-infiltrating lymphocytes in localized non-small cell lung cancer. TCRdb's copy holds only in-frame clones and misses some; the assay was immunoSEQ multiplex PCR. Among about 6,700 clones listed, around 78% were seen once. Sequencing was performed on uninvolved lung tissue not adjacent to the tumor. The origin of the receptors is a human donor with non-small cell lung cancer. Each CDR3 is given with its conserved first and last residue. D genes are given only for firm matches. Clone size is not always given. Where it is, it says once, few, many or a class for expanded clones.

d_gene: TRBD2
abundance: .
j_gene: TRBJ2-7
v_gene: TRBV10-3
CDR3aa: CAIKNTSGSYEQYF
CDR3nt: TGTGCCATCAAGAACACTAGCGGGAGCTACGAGCAGTACTTC

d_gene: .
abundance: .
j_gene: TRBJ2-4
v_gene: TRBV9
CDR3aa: CASSVGHPGPQNIQYF
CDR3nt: TGTGCCAGCAGCGTAGGCCACCCCGGGCCCCAAAACATTCAGTACTTC

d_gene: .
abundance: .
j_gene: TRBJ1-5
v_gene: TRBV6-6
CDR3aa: CASDQGNHQPQHF
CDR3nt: TGTGCCAGCGACCAGGGAAATCATCAGCCCCAGCATTTT

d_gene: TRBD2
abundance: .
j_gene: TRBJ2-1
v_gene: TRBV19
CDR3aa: CASSPGSGRRNEQFF
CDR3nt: TGTGCCAGTAGCCCGGGGAGCGGGAGGAGAAATGAGCAGTTCTTC

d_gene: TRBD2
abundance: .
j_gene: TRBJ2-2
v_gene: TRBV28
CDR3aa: CASSRVRLAGFGELFF
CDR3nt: TGTGCCAGCAGCCGAGTACGACTAGCGGGATTCGGGGAGCTGTTTTTT

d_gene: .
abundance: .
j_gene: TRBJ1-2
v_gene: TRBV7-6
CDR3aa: CASSLGDVSGGYTF
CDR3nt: TGTGCCAGCAGCCTAGGGGACGTGTCAGGAGGCTACACCTTC

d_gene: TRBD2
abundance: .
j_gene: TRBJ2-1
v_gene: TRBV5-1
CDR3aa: CASSRVVTSGRFSWDNEQFF
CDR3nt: TGCGCCAGCAGCCGAGTGGTAACTAGCGGGAGATTTAGTTGGGACAATGAGCAGTTCTTC

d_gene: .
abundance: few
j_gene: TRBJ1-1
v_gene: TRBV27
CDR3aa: CASSHLFLTAVDEAFF
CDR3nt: TGTGCCAGCAGTCATTTGTTTCTGACCGCGGTGGATGAAGCTTTCTTT

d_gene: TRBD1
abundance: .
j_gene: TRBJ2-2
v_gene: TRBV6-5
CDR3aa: CASRFSGTGTGELFF
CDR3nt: TGTGCCAGCAGATTCTCCGGGACAGGGACCGGGGAGCTGTTTTTT

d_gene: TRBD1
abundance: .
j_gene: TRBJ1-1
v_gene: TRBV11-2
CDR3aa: CASRMTGGTEAFF
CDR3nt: TGTGCCAGCAGAATGACAGGGGGGACTGAAGCTTTCTTT

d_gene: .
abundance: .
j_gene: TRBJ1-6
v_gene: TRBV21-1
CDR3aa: CASSKPAGESDNSPLHF
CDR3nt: TGTGCCAGCAGCAAACCGGCAGGGGAGAGTGACAATTCACCCCTCCACTTT

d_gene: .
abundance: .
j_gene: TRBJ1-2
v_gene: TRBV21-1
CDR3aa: CASSKRRDKYGYTF
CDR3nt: TGTGCCAGCAGCAAACGCCGGGACAAATATGGCTACACCTTC

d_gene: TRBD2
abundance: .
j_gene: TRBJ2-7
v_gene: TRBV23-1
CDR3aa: CASSQSVRLAGGSGEQYF
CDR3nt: TGCGCCAGCAGTCAATCGGTAAGGCTAGCGGGAGGAAGCGGCGAGCAGTACTTC

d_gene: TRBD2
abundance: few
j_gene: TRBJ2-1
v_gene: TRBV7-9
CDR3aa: CASSPPLAGGLLNEQFF
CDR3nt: TGTGCCAGCAGCCCACCACTAGCGGGAGGGCTGCTCAATGAGCAGTTCTTC

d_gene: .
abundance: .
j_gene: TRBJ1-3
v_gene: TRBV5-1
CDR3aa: CASSLGTASPGNTIYF
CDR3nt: TGCGCCAGCAGCTTGGGAACGGCTTCCCCTGGAAACACCATATATTTT

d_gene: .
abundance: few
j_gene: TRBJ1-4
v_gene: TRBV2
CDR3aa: CASKGRLGNEKLFF
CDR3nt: TGTGCCAGCAAGGGGAGACTGGGCAATGAAAAACTGTTTTTT

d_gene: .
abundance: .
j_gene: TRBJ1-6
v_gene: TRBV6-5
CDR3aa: CASSYSTSPLHF
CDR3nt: TGTGCCAGCAGTTACTCTACATCACCCCTCCACTTT

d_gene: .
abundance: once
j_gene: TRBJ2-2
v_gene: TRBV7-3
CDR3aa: CASSPRGDYTGELFF
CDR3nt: TGTGCCAGCAGCCCCCGGGGTGATTACACCGGGGAGCTGTTTTTT

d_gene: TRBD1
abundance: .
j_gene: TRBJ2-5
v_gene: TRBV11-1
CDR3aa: CASSKGQGRGRETQYF
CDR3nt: TGTGCCAGCAGCAAGGGACAGGGGCGGGGGAGAGAGACCCAGTACTTC

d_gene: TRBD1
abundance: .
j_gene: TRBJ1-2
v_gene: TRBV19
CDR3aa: CASSPRTGGSNYGYTF
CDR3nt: TGTGCCAGTAGTCCGAGGACAGGGGGCAGTAACTATGGCTACACCTTC

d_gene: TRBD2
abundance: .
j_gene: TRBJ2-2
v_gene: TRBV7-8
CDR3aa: CASSLASGNKAGELFF
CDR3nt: TGTGCCAGCAGCTTGGCTAGCGGGAATAAAGCCGGGGAGCTGTTTTTT

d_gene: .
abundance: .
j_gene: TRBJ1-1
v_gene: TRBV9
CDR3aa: CASSVQMNTEAFF
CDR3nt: TGTGCCAGCAGCGTACAAATGAACACTGAAGCTTTCTTT

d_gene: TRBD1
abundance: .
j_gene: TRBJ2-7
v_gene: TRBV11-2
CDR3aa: CASSPRTGGSYEQYF
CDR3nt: TGTGCCAGCAGCCCCCGGACAGGGGGCTCCTACGAGCAGTACTTC

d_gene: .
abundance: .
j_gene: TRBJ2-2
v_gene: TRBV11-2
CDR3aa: CASRRGGANTGELFF
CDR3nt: TGTGCCAGCAGAAGGGGTGGGGCGAACACCGGGGAGCTGTTTTTT

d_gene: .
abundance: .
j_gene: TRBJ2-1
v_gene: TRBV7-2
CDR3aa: CASSPEGNEQFF
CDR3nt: TGTGCCAGCAGCCCCGAGGGGAATGAGCAGTTCTTC

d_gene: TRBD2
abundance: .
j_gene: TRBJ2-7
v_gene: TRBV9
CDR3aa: CASSVGTTRGAYEQYF
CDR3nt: TGTGCCAGCAGCGTAGGGACGACGCGGGGGGCCTACGAGCAGTACTTC

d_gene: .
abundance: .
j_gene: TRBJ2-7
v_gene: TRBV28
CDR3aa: CASTKTASYEQYF
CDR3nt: TGTGCCAGCACCAAGACAGCCTCCTACGAGCAGTACTTC

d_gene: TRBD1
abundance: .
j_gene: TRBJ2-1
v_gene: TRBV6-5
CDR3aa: CAARRGRSSYNEQFF
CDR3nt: TGTGCCGCTAGAAGGGGGCGGAGTTCCTACAATGAGCAGTTCTTC

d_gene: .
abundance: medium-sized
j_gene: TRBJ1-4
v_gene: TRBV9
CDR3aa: CASSVGDTRNEKLFF
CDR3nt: TGTGCCAGCAGCGTAGGAGATACCCGTAATGAAAAACTGTTTTTT

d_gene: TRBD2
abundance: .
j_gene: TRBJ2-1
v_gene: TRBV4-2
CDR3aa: CASSHQRGGFYNEQFF
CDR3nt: TGTGCCAGCAGCCACCAGCGGGGGGGGTTTTACAATGAGCAGTTCTTC

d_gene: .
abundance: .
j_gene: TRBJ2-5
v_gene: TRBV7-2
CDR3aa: CASSLGPGETQYF
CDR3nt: TGTGCCAGCAGCTTAGGCCCCGGGGAGACCCAGTACTTC

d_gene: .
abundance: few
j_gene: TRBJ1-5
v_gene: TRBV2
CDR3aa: CASSGGTNQPQHF
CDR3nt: TGTGCCAGCAGTGGGGGGACTAATCAGCCCCAGCATTTT

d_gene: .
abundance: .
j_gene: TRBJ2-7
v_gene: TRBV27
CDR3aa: CASSVSGNYEQYF
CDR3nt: TGTGCCAGCAGTGTCTCAGGGAATTACGAGCAGTACTTC

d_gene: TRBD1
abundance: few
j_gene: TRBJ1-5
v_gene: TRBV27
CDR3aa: CASSYGTGGGGNQPQHF
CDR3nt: TGTGCCAGCAGTTATGGGACAGGGGGCGGTGGCAATCAGCCCCAGCATTTT

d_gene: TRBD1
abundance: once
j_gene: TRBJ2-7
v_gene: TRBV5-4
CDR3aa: CASSLQGASYEQYF
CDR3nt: TGTGCCAGCAGCCTGCAGGGGGCGTCCTACGAGCAGTACTTC

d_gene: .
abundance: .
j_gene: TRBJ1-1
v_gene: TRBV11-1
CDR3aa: CASYGRSQGRAFF
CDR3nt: TGTGCCAGCTATGGAAGGTCCCAGGGCAGAGCTTTCTTT

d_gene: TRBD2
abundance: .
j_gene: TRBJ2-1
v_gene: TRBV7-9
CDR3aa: CASSSLAGYNEQFF
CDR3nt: TGTGCCAGCAGCTCCCTAGCGGGTTACAATGAGCAGTTCTTC